This TCR beta chain is drawn from a study of technical replicates of blood from four donors (TCRdb year 2017). The library was prepared using the immunoSEQ multiplex PCR assay. This is the immuneACCESS table as TCRdb keeps it, with only in-frame sequences that have V and J called. A part of the clones is gone; compared with another copy, unresolved V genes explain less than half, and the rest is unexplained. This sample comprises 65,000 to 95,000 clones, approximately 97% of them detected only once. The ten top clones hold about 0.27% of the sample. To note about this clone: There is no known antigen for this receptor. Within one base of it there is no much larger clone, and no base qualities were kept.

Via the germline V gene, CDR1 is LGHNA and CDR2 YSLEER. The CDR3 covers 14 residues, taking in both the cysteine and the phenylalanine. Only the CDR3 part of the read is kept: 42 bases, read in frame from the first base. V is pared back by 0 bases and J by 7 bases, with 10 bases lying between the germline termini. The sequence derives from a human donor in good health. The sequencing sample was made of T cells isolated from PBMCs. The sequence is built from TRBV4-3 and TRBJ2-4, with TRBD2 perhaps the D gene, on 6 matching bases. CDR3 sequence: CASSQEGGWNIQYF. The sequenced DNA is TGCGCCAGCAGCCAAGAGGGGGGTTGGAACATTCAGTACTTC.